This T cell receptor beta chain was recorded in a study of blood T cell repertoires in COVID-19. Study background: Acute and convalescent COVID-19 samples came from the United States, Italy and Spain. Sources were T cells, B-cell-depleted T cells, or PBMCs; the material itself was cDNA or gDNA.

The CDR3 consists of 17 residues. Germline CDR1 and CDR2: SGHNT and YYREEE (reference sequence). Trimming took 2 bases from V and 4 from J; bases not matched to a gene: 9. Seattle patients were enrolled during active infection and followed longitudinally. Under the authors' procedure: Nucleated cell number was recorded as an estimate derived from reference gene primer amplification. Some clones are missing from TCRdb's copy, which holds only in-frame ones; the method was immunoSEQ multiplex PCR. That table furnishes V, J and clone size, whereas the DNA furnished D and trimming. The data contain 230,000 or so clones, approximately 80% of them singletons.

This rearrangement joins TRBV5-4 to TRBJ2-1; TRBD2 aligns across 10 bases. This sequence was found in an elderly woman with COVID-19, enrolled during active disease. The sample comprised peripheral blood. CDR3 DNA sequence: TGTGCCAGCAGCTTCGCTGCGAGCGGGGGGGTATACAATGAGCAGTTCTTC. The encoded protein is CASSFAASGGVYNEQFF.